This T cell receptor beta chain derives from a study of shared clonotypes between healthy human individuals. As for the study in general: Ranging from 18 to 49 in age, donors were a couple of women and a few men. Study-wide findings and caveats: A few donors had 5% to 6% of their naive CD4 clonotypes in common. It was the non-shared clonotypes that had lower generation probabilities than clonotypes shared by all four donors. Depth was large, yet rarefaction showed that sorted-subset sequencing was incomplete.

Regarding this clone: Its target is unknown.

Generated by immunoSEQ multiplex PCR, the TCRdb table keeps only in-frame clones and is missing some. In the table there are roughly 1,800,000 clones, about 94% of which are singletons. The naive CD8 fraction comprised CD45RO-negative cells positively selected for CCR7 and excluded terminally differentiated effector memory CD45RA+ cells. Per the germline V gene, CDR1 is SEHNR and CDR2 is FQNEAQ (reference sequence). There are 14 residues in the CDR3. The V and J ends lost 3 bases and 3 bases respectively, with 9 bases between them. The sequence was collected from a man aged 18 to 35 in good health. The genes are TRBV7-9 and TRBJ1-5; D not certain. Input material: naive CD8+ T cells sorted from blood. The CDR3 region is CASSLETDNQPQHF. CDR3 nucleotide sequence: TGTGCCAGCAGCTTGGAGACGGACAATCAGCCCCAGCATTTT.